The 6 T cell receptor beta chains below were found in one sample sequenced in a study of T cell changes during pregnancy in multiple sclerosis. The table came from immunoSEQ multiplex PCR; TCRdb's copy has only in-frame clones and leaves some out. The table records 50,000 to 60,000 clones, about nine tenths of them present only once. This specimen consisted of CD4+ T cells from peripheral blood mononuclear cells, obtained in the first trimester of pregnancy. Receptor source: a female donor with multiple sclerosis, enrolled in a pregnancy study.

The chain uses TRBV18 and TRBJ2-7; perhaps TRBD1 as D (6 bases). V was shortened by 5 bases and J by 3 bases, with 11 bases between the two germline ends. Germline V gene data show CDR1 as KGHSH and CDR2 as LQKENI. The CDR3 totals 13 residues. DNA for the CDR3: TGTGCCAGCTCATCAGACAGGAGCTACGAGCAGTACTTC. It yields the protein CASSSDRSYEQYF.

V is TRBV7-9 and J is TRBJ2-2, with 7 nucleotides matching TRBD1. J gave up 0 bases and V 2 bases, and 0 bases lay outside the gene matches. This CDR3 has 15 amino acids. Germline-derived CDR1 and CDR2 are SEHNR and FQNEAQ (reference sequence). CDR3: CASSLQGANTGELFF. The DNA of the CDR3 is TGTGCCAGCAGCTTACAGGGGGCGAACACCGGGGAGCTGTTTTTT. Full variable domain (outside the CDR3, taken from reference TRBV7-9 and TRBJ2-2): DTGVSQNPRHKITKRGQNVTFRCDPISEHNRLYWYRQTLGQGPEFLTYFQNEAQLEKSRLLSDRFSAERPKGSFSTLEIQRTEQGDSAMYLCASSLQGANTGELFFGEGSRLTVL.

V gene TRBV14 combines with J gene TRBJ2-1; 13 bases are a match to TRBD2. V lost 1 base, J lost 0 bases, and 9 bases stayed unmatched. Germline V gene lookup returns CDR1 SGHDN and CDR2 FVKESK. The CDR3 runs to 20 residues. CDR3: CASSQGGRTSGGRSYNEQFF. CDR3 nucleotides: TGTGCCAGCAGCCAAGGCGGGAGGACTAGCGGGGGCCGCTCCTACAATGAGCAGTTCTTC.

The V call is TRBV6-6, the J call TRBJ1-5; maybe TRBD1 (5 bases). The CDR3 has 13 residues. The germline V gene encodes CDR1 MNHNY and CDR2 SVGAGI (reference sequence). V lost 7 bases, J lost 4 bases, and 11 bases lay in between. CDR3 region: CASTSGGNQPQHF. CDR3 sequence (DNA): TGTGCCAGCACCTCCGGGGGGAATCAGCCCCAGCATTTT.

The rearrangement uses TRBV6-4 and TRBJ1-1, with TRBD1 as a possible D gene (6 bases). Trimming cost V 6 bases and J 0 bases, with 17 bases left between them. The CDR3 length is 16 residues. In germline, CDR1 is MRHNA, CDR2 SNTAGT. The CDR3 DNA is TGTGCCAGCAGAGCCTGGGGGCTTACTCTGAACACTGAAGCTTTCTTT. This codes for CASRAWGLTLNTEAFF.

The CDR3 spells CASSLGDWAQHF. The CDR3, as DNA: TGTGCCAGCAGCTTAGGAGATTGGGCCCAGCATTTT. The chain links TRBV7-3 to TRBJ1-5; no reliable D call. The CDR3 runs to 12 residues. V was trimmed by 2 bases and J by 11 bases, leaving 10 bases between them. Per germline, CDR1 SGHTA and CDR2 FQGTGA.